The rows below give T cell receptor beta chains drawn from one sample of a study of T-cell memory formation after mild COVID-19. Using its own MiXCR run on the 5' RACE reads, TCRdb lists one record per CDR3 protein. Of some 180,000 distinct CDR3 sequences listed, about 18% are singletons. Sequencing used PBMCs or a T cell subset sorted from them (not recorded which). Source of these receptors: a man younger than 30 who had mild COVID-19 (a few samples of this study predate the infection). Cell type and time point are not known. CDR3s include the opening cysteine and the closing phenylalanine or tryptophan. The D gene is left open where the match is weak. Expanded clones get a size class; other rows say once, few or many, or leave the size out.

CDR3 length	D gene	V gene	clone size	J gene	CDR3 protein	CDR3 DNA
13	NA	TRBV9	many	TRBJ1-5	CASSVASGGPQHF	TGTGCCAGCAGCGTAGCTTCCGGGGGGCCCCAGCATTTT
14	NA	TRBV5-1	NA	TRBJ2-3	CASSIAGSTDTQYF	TGCGCCAGCAGCATCGCCGGGAGCACAGATACGCAGTATTTT
17	NA	TRBV20-1	NA	TRBJ2-1	CSAPVGSGRSSYNEQFF	TGCAGTGCCCCAGTTGGAAGCGGGCGAAGCTCCTACAATGAGCAGTTCTTC
13	NA	TRBV3-1	few	TRBJ1-2	CASSLDRSSGYTF	TGTGCCAGCAGCCTGGACAGATCGAGTGGCTACACCTTC
17	NA	TRBV2	few	TRBJ2-2	CASSDRGLLRGTGELFF	TGTGCCAGCAGTGACAGGGGTCTTTTAAGAGGGACCGGGGAGCTGTTTTTT
13	NA	TRBV6-2/TRBV6-3	NA	TRBJ2-5	CASSLIGRETRYF	TGTGCCAGCAGTTTAATCGGTCGAGAGACCCGGTACTTC
14	NA	TRBV6-1	NA	TRBJ1-1	CASTSPAGGTEAFF	TGTGCCAGCACCTCCCCCGCGGGGGGCACTGAAGCTTTCTTT
14	NA	TRBV12-3/TRBV12-4	few	TRBJ1-6	CASSLTGGDSPLHF	TGTGCCAGCAGTTTAACCGGGGGCGATTCACCCCTCCACTTT
15	NA	TRBV7-9	NA	TRBJ2-3	CASSPTDGGTDTQYF	TGTGCCAGCAGCCCGACGGACGGGGGTACAGATACGCAGTATTTT
18	NA	TRBV7-2	few	TRBJ2-1	CASSSTFSGGATYNEQFF	TGTGCCAGCAGCTCGACATTCTCTGGCGGGGCCACATACAATGAGCAGTTCTTC
17	TRBD2	TRBV24-1	few	TRBJ2-3	CATSDSRASGGTDTQYF	TGTGCCACCAGTGATTCCCGTGCTAGCGGGGGCACAGATACGCAGTATTTT
15	TRBD1	TRBV18	many	TRBJ2-2	CASSISTGFAGELFF	TGTGCCAGCTCAATCTCGACAGGGTTCGCCGGGGAGCTGTTTTTT
14	NA	TRBV3-1	NA	TRBJ2-2	CASSQDRPTGELFF	TGTGCCAGCAGCCAAGACAGGCCAACCGGGGAGCTGTTTTTT
14	TRBD2	TRBV18	few	TRBJ2-5	CASSPGSGRETQYF	TGTGCCAGCTCACCAGGAAGCGGGAGAGAGACCCAGTACTTC
15	NA	TRBV3-1	NA	TRBJ1-1	CASSQNPGGDTEAFF	TGTGCCAGCAGCCAAAACCCGGGCGGAGACACTGAAGCTTTCTTT
12	TRBD1	TRBV20-1	few	TRBJ1-1	CSAYRGGTEAFF	TGCAGTGCTTACAGGGGAGGTACTGAAGCTTTCTTT
13	NA	TRBV7-8	NA	TRBJ2-5	CASSSRVVETQYF	TGTGCCAGCAGCTCCAGGGTAGTGGAGACCCAGTACTTC
14	TRBD1	TRBV2	few	TRBJ1-1	CAADRAGIGTEAFF	TGTGCCGCCGACAGGGCGGGGATAGGTACTGAAGCTTTCTTT
14	NA	TRBV5-1	few	TRBJ2-3	CATAQTGSTDTQYF	TGCGCCACCGCCCAAACGGGGAGCACAGATACGCAGTATTTT
14	NA	TRBV7-2	few	TRBJ2-4	CASSSRVAKNIQYF	TGTGCCAGCAGCTCACGTGTAGCCAAAAACATTCAGTACTTC
15	NA	TRBV6-2/TRBV6-3	NA	TRBJ1-6	CASSPPTGVSSPLHF	TGTGCCAGCAGTCCGCCGACAGGTGTTAGTTCACCCCTCCACTTT
16	TRBD2	TRBV28	few	TRBJ2-1	CASSLPWGGGDNEQFF	TGTGCCAGCAGTTTACCCTGGGGCGGGGGGGACAATGAGCAGTTCTTC
15	NA	TRBV9	many	TRBJ1-5	CASSVKGGVNQPQHF	TGTGCCAGCAGCGTGAAGGGCGGTGTCAATCAGCCCCAGCATTTT
14	TRBD2	TRBV7-2	NA	TRBJ2-7	CASSTGTSGVEQYF	TGTGCCAGCAGCACCGGGACTAGCGGGGTGGAGCAGTACTTC
14	TRBD1	TRBV2	few	TRBJ2-3	CASRPGQAYDTQYF	TGTGCCAGCAGACCGGGACAGGCTTACGATACGCAGTATTTT
18	TRBD2	TRBV18	NA	TRBJ2-2	CASSPRNTGGTNTGELFF	TGTGCCAGCTCACCACGGAATACGGGGGGGACGAACACCGGGGAGCTGTTTTTT
13	TRBD1	TRBV14	NA	TRBJ2-4	CASSLRQGFIQYF	TGTGCCAGCAGCCTTCGACAGGGCTTCATTCAGTACTTC
13	NA	TRBV12-3/TRBV12-4	NA	TRBJ2-2	CASTNRGIGELFF	TGTGCCAGCACCAACCGGGGGATCGGGGAGCTGTTTTTT
14	NA	TRBV7-2	many	TRBJ2-3	CASSLTFGGDTQYF	TGTGCCAGCAGCTTAACGTTCGGGGGCGATACGCAGTATTTT
17	TRBD2	TRBV20-1	NA	TRBJ2-2	CSARAGSGGLNTGELFF	TGCAGTGCTAGAGCTGGCAGCGGGGGCCTGAACACCGGGGAGCTGTTTTTT
13	TRBD1	TRBV29-1	NA	TRBJ2-3	CSVKGQLTDTQYF	TGCAGCGTAAAGGGACAGCTCACAGATACGCAGTATTTT
12	TRBD2	TRBV20-1	NA	TRBJ2-5	CSAGTTGETQYF	TGCAGTGCTGGGACTACCGGCGAGACCCAGTACTTC
15	NA	TRBV5-5	few	TRBJ1-2	CASSFRQGWVYGYTF	TGTGCCAGCAGCTTCCGGCAGGGATGGGTCTATGGCTACACCTTC
15	TRBD1	TRBV28	few	TRBJ1-1	CASSFLDRGNTEAFF	TGTGCCAGCAGTTTCTTGGACAGGGGGAACACTGAAGCTTTCTTT
11	NA	TRBV28	few	TRBJ2-5	CASWGQETQYF	TGTGCCAGCTGGGGGCAAGAGACCCAGTACTTC
15	NA	TRBV7-9	few	TRBJ2-7	CASSPGSKSAHEQYF	TGTGCCAGCAGTCCGGGGTCGAAGTCGGCCCACGAGCAGTACTTC
14	NA	TRBV20-1	many	TRBJ2-5	CSAPRTVGEETQYF	TGCAGTGCCCCGCGGACAGTGGGGGAAGAGACCCAGTACTTC
16	NA	TRBV7-9	NA	TRBJ1-6	CASSRRPGVGNSPLHF	TGTGCCAGCAGCCGGCGCCCGGGGGTGGGAAATTCACCCCTCCACTTT
15	NA	TRBV7-9	NA	TRBJ2-5	CASSPPGASQETQYF	TGTGCCAGCAGCCCACCGGGGGCTTCCCAAGAGACCCAGTACTTC
11	NA	TRBV7-9	NA	TRBJ2-7	CASSLSEAQYF	TGTGCCAGCAGCCTTTCCGAAGCACAGTACTTC
12	NA	TRBV5-6	few	TRBJ2-5	CASSLGMETQYF	TGTGCCAGCAGCTTGGGAATGGAGACCCAGTACTTC
12	NA	TRBV15	NA	TRBJ2-2	CATSRPPGELFF	TGTGCCACCAGCAGACCCCCCGGGGAGCTGTTTTTT
13	NA	TRBV27	NA	TRBJ1-1	CASSFRWDTEAFF	TGTGCCAGCAGTTTTCGATGGGACACTGAAGCTTTCTTT
16	NA	TRBV4-2	many	TRBJ1-5	CASSREGGEDNQPQHF	TGTGCCAGCAGCCGCGAAGGGGGAGAAGACAATCAGCCCCAGCATTTT
16	NA	TRBV6-5	NA	TRBJ1-6	CASSSQLRSYNSPLHF	TGTGCCAGCAGTTCGCAACTACGCTCCTATAATTCACCCCTCCACTTT
16	TRBD2	TRBV11-2	NA	TRBJ2-3	CASSLRRGVLTDTQYF	TGTGCCAGCAGCTTACGGCGGGGGGTGCTCACAGATACGCAGTATTTT
12	NA	TRBV3-1	NA	TRBJ2-1	CASSPLLGEQFF	TGTGCCAGCAGCCCCCTGCTCGGTGAGCAGTTCTTC
15	TRBD1	TRBV6-5	NA	TRBJ2-3	CASSLTGARTDTQYF	TGTGCCAGCAGTTTAACAGGGGCCCGCACAGATACGCAGTATTTT
13	TRBD1	TRBV12-3/TRBV12-4	few	TRBJ1-5	CASSSGTVTTQHF	TGTGCCAGCAGTTCCGGGACAGTCACGACCCAGCATTTT
18	TRBD2	TRBV4-1	many	TRBJ2-3	CASSQAGLAGGRADTQYF	TGCGCCAGCAGCCAAGCGGGACTAGCGGGGGGGCGCGCAGATACGCAGTATTTT
16	NA	TRBV4-3	few	TRBJ1-2	CASSQVTGRVRYGYTF	TGCGCCAGCAGCCAAGTAACAGGGAGGGTTAGGTATGGCTACACCTTC
15	TRBD1	TRBV9	NA	TRBJ1-1	CASSASDRVEAEAFF	TGTGCCAGCAGCGCCTCAGACAGGGTTGAAGCTGAAGCTTTCTTT
15	TRBD1	TRBV5-6	NA	TRBJ2-7	CASFPSGTGTHEQYF	TGTGCCAGCTTTCCCTCCGGGACAGGGACCCACGAGCAGTACTTC
17	TRBD2	TRBV7-9	few	TRBJ2-7	CASSRSGGALFPYEQYF	TGTGCCAGCAGCCGTAGCGGGGGGGCCCTCTTCCCCTACGAGCAGTACTTC
14	TRBD1	TRBV14	NA	TRBJ2-3	CASSRDRVTDTQYF	TGTGCCAGCAGCCGGGACAGGGTCACAGATACGCAGTATTTT